Listed below are T cell receptor beta chains from one sample, sequenced in a study of post-analysis software for immune sequencing data. TCRdb fed the PCR reads into MiXCR, producing one record per CDR3 protein. Of around 770,000 distinct CDR3 sequences in the sample, under 60% were seen once. Material for sequencing was blood. These receptors all come from a girl aged 10 to 17 with multiple sclerosis. Both conserved end residues are part of each CDR3. The D gene is left open where the match is weak. Size is omitted from some rows. Given values are once, few, many or a class for expanded clones.

CDR3 length	D gene	J gene	clone size	V gene	CDR3 DNA	CDR3 protein
13	.	TRBJ2-3	.	TRBV6-6	TGTGCCAGCAGTTACCCCCGGGGGGATACGCAGTATTTT	CASSYPRGDTQYF
14	TRBD2	TRBJ2-1	.	TRBV9	TGTGCCAGCAGCGTAGAGGGACTAGATGATGAGCAGTTCTTC	CASSVEGLDDEQFF
16	.	TRBJ1-1	.	TRBV6-1	TGTGCCAGCAGCTATAAACAGGGTCGGAGGAACACTGAAGCTTTCTTT	CASSYKQGRRNTEAFF
14	.	TRBJ1-5	.	TRBV6-2/TRBV6-3	TGTGCCATCCGGAAGGGGACCCTCGGGCAGCCCCAGCATTTT	CAIRKGTLGQPQHF
15	TRBD1	TRBJ2-5	.	TRBV7-8	TGTGCCAGCAGCTCTCAGACAGGGTTGAAAGAGACCCAGTACTTC	CASSSQTGLKETQYF
14	.	TRBJ2-7	.	TRBV6-6	TGTGCCAGCAGTTACGAGGGTAAATGGGAAGAGCAGTACTTC	CASSYEGKWEEQYF
12	.	TRBJ1-1	once	TRBV29-1	TGCAGCGCCCGGCGGGGGGCACCGGATGCTTTCTTT	CSARRGAPDAFF
18	TRBD2	TRBJ2-3	.	TRBV7-3	TGTGCCAGCAGCCCCAGACCCGGACTAGCGGGGGTCACAGATACGCAGTATTTT	CASSPRPGLAGVTDTQYF
14	.	TRBJ1-2	.	TRBV7-2	TGTGCCAGCAGCCCCCCTGTCAGGCCCTATGGCTACACCTTC	CASSPPVRPYGYTF
14	TRBD1	TRBJ1-4	once	TRBV6-5	TGTGCCAGCAGTAGGACAGGGGGAAGTGAAGAACTGTTTTTT	CASSRTGGSEELFF
17	TRBD1	TRBJ1-1	.	TRBV7-8	TGTGCCAGCAGCTTAGCGGCCGGGACAGGGATGAACACTGAAGCTTTCTTT	CASSLAAGTGMNTEAFF
15	TRBD1	TRBJ2-7	.	TRBV6-6	TGTGCCAGCAGTCCGAACAGGGGGATAGGTTACGAGCAGTACTTC	CASSPNRGIGYEQYF
16	TRBD1	TRBJ2-5	.	TRBV9	TGTGCCAGCAGCGTTGCCGGGACAGCCAACCAAGAGACCCAGTACTTC	CASSVAGTANQETQYF
14	TRBD2	TRBJ2-1	few	TRBV20-1	TGCAGTGCTAGGACTAGCGTAGCCTACAATGAGCAGTTCTTC	CSARTSVAYNEQFF
14	.	TRBJ1-2	.	TRBV20-1	TGCAGTGCTAGTGGGGCTTTGGACGAATATGGCTACACCTTC	CSASGALDEYGYTF
16	.	TRBJ2-2	.	TRBV15	TGTGCCACCAGCAGAGATTTCAGCCTACACACCGGGGAGCTGTTTTTT	CATSRDFSLHTGELFF
15	TRBD2	TRBJ2-1	few	TRBV20-1	TGCAGTGCGAACTCTGGGACTAGCGGGCGGAATGAGCAGTTCTTC	CSANSGTSGRNEQFF
14	.	TRBJ2-5	few	TRBV6-2/TRBV6-3	TGTGCCAGCAGTTACTCGGGCACCCTGGAGACCCAGTACTTC	CASSYSGTLETQYF
17	.	TRBJ2-1	.	TRBV10-3	TGTGCCACCAGTGAGTCGTTGTCGGGAGTGACTCACAATGAGCAGTTCTTC	CATSESLSGVTHNEQFF
13	.	TRBJ1-2	.	TRBV5-1	TGCGCCAGCCTCGGACGGGATATCTATGGCTACACCTTC	CASLGRDIYGYTF
16	TRBD2	TRBJ2-1	few	TRBV4-2	TGTGCCAGCAGCTTCCCTAGCGGGAGGGCCCTCAATGAGCAGTTCTTC	CASSFPSGRALNEQFF